Shown below are 22 T cell receptor beta chains from a single sample sequenced in a study of molecular identifiers for immune sequencing clone quantification. MiXCR, run by TCRdb on the PCR reads, gives a single entry per CDR3 protein. The table lists about 640,000 distinct CDR3 sequences, about 20% of them singletons. The material sequenced was naive CD8+ T cells from blood, with Jurkat cell RNA spiked in. Subset given: FACS-sorted CD8+CD4-CCR7+CD45RA+ naive T cells. The receptors derive from a human donor in good health. Some libraries in this study had Jurkat cell RNA spiked in.

This clonotype was observed many times. This chain joins TRBV15 and TRBJ2-7, with 10 bases identical to TRBD2. The CDR3 extends over 14 amino acids. Per germline, CDR1 LNHNV and CDR2 YYDKDF (reference sequence). V was clipped by 5 bases and J by 3 bases; unmatched bases: 4. The CDR3 nucleotides are TGTGCCACCAGCGGACTAGCGGAGGTCTACGAGCAGTACTTC. This encodes CATSGLAEVYEQYF.

Many counts were recorded for this clonotype. The chain has TRBV14 and TRBJ2-2; no reliable D call. This CDR3 has 15 residues. Per germline, CDR1 SGHDN and CDR2 FVKESK. Trimming pared 2 bases from V and 1 base from J, leaving 8 bases between. The CDR3 loop is CASSQYPRNTGELFF. The CDR3 region has the DNA TGTGCCAGCAGCCAATATCCTAGGAACACCGGGGAGCTGTTTTTT.

CDR3 residues: CASSPEKQGVPPYEQYF. The CDR3 nucleotides read TGTGCCAGCAGTCCAGAAAAACAGGGGGTACCCCCCTACGAGCAGTACTTC. The rearrangement uses TRBV28 and TRBJ2-7, with TRBD1 identical over 8 bases. Per germline, CDR1 MDHEN and CDR2 SYDVKM. Trimming took 5 bases from V and 2 from J; bases not matched to a gene: 14. The CDR3 is made up of 17 amino acids.

J is TRBJ2-1 and V is TRBV29-1; 9 bases fit TRBD2. CDR1 SQVTM and CDR2 ANQGSEA come from the germline V gene. This CDR3 has 13 amino acids. V shed 6 bases and J 2 bases; nucleotides not matched to a gene: 2. Here the CDR3 reads CSVRTSAYNEQFF. For the CDR3, the DNA is TGCAGCGTCAGGACTAGCGCCTACAATGAGCAGTTCTTC.

As concerns this clonotype: A much larger clonotype is one base distant, so this may be a read error. The chain is built from TRBV3-1 and TRBJ2-7; 11 nucleotides agree with TRBD2. This CDR3 is 15 amino acids long. Germline-derived CDR1 and CDR2 are LGHDT and YNNKEL (reference sequence). Trimming cost V 3 bases and J 4 bases; bases outside gene matches: 5. This chain's CDR3 is CASSHVLAGDYEQYF. For the CDR3, the DNA is TGTGCCAGCAGCCACGTACTAGCGGGAGATTACGAGCAGTACTTC.

This clonotype was observed many times. The chain recombines TRBV6-5 with TRBJ2-2, with a weak D call TRBD2 (6 bases). The V end was cut by 6 bases, the J end by 8 bases, with 16 bases between. The CDR3 covers 14 residues. CDR1 and CDR2 from the germline V gene are MNHEY and SVGAGI. In nucleotides, the CDR3 is TGTGCCAGCAGCCCATGGGGGAGGACAGGGGAGCTGTTTTTT. As protein: CASSPWGRTGELFF.

On this clonotype itself: A much larger clone lies a single base off, so this may be a read error. The rearrangement links TRBV28 to TRBJ1-2; D is ambiguous. This CDR3 contains 11 residues. The germline V gene has CDR1 MDHEN and CDR2 SYDVKM. The chain's CDR3 is CASSFSEGYAF. The DNA of the CDR3 is TGTGCCAGCAGTTTTAGTGAGGGCTACGCCTTC.

This clonotype appeared many times. V usage is TRBV2 and J usage is TRBJ2-3; 15 nucleotides match TRBD2. The CDR3 is 18 amino acids. CDR1 is SNHLY, CDR2 FYNNEI, per germline. J gave up 2 bases and V 7 bases, and 10 bases lay outside the gene matches. The CDR3 spells CASKPGLAGGPPTDTQYF. CDR3 nucleotide sequence: TGTGCCAGCAAACCGGGACTAGCGGGGGGCCCTCCCACAGATACGCAGTATTTT. Drawing the rest from reference TRBV2 and TRBJ2-3, the complete variable domain is EPEVTQTPSHQVTQMGQEVILRCVPISNHLYFYWYRQILGQKVEFLVSFYNNEISEKSEIFDDQFSVERPDGSNFTLKIRSTKLEDSAMYFCASKPGLAGGPPTDTQYFGPGTRLTVL.

Many counts were recorded for this clonotype. This chain connects TRBV29-1 to TRBJ2-7; TRBD1 matches at 9 bases. With V trimmed by 6 bases and J by 3 bases, 6 bases remained unmatched. The CDR3 spans 13 residues. Germline V gives CDR1 SQVTM, CDR2 ANQGSEA. The CDR3, as DNA: TGCAGCGTGCTGGACAGGGGAAACTACGAGCAGTACTTC. It yields the protein CSVLDRGNYEQYF.

This clonotype was detected only a few times. V gene TRBV5-6 combines with J gene TRBJ2-3; D is possibly TRBD2 (7 bases). Germline CDR1 reads SGHDT; CDR2 reads YYEEEE. V was cut by 0 bases and J by 0 bases, with 14 bases left in between. The CDR3 extends over 17 amino acids. In nucleotides, the CDR3 is TGTGCCAGCAGCTTGGCCGCTCGGGGGGCTAGCACAGATACGCAGTATTTT. Its protein product is CASSLAARGASTDTQYF. Full variable domain (outside the CDR3, taken from reference TRBV5-6 and TRBJ2-3): DAGVTQSPTHLIKTRGQQVTLRCSPKSGHDTVSWYQQALGQGPQFIFQYYEEEERQRGNFPDRFSGHQFPNYSSELNVNALLLGDSALYLCASSLAARGASTDTQYFGPGTRLTVL.

Note on this clonotype: A read error may be the cause here, since a much bigger clone is one base away. The CDR3 reads CASSELAVSYEQYF. CDR3 nucleotides: TGTGCCAGCAGTGAACTAGCGGTCTCCTACGAGCAGTACTTC. The J gene is TRBJ2-7, the V gene TRBV2, with 7 bases that match TRBD2. The CDR3 has 14 amino acids. Germline V gene sequence: CDR1 SNHLY, CDR2 FYNNEI. The ends lost 2 bases at V and 0 bases at J; junction bases unmatched: 1. The full variable domain, with the rest looked up from reference TRBV2 and TRBJ2-7, is EPEVTQTPSHQVTQMGQEVILRCVPISNHLYFYWYRQILGQKVEFLVSFYNNEISEKSEIFDDQFSVERPDGSNFTLKIRSTKLEDSAMYFCASSELAVSYEQYFGPGTRLTVT.

In this sample, this clonotype turned up a few times. This rearrangement joins TRBV7-9 to TRBJ2-7; 7 bases are a match to TRBD1. There are 16 residues in the CDR3. The V and J ends lost 5 bases and 3 bases, in that order; junction bases with no gene match: 13. Germline CDR1 and CDR2: SEHNR and FQNEAQ (reference sequence). CDR3 coding DNA: TGTGCCAGCAGCCACCACAATGGGAGACAGGGCTACGAGCAGTACTTC. As protein: CASSHHNGRQGYEQYF.

A note on this clonotype: Possible read error: a much larger clone is one base away. CDR3 nucleotide sequence: TGTGCCAGCAGCCAAGATTTAGCTGGCGGAGATTCTAACACCGGGGAGCTGTTTTTT. It encodes CASSQDLAGGDSNTGELFF. This rearrangement joins TRBV14 to TRBJ2-2, with D hard to call. The V end lost 0 bases, the J end lost 2 bases, and 19 bases lay between the germline ends. Germline V gene lookup returns CDR1 SGHDN and CDR2 FVKESK. The CDR3 is 19 residues long.

Points on this clonotype: Since a much larger clone is just one base distant, this may be a read error. J is TRBJ2-3 and V is TRBV6-5; D gene uncertain. The closer fit of TRBJ1-5 to the DNA end suggests the J call may be wrong. This CDR3 has 15 residues. Looked up from germline, CDR1 is MNHEY and CDR2 is SVGAGI. CDR3: CASSSTGTGTDTQHF. CDR3 DNA: TGTGCCAGCAGTTCGACGGGAACTGGTACAGATACGCAGCATTTT.

The V gene is TRBV7-3, the J gene TRBJ2-3; D is undetermined. This CDR3 is 15 amino acids long. V was clipped by 5 bases and J by 4 bases, with 16 bases between them. Germline-derived CDR1 and CDR2 are SGHTA and FQGTGA. As DNA, the CDR3 is TGTGCCAGCAGCCCGACGGGCCGAGAGGCAGATACGCAGTATTTT. Its translation: CASSPTGREADTQYF.

Turning to this clonotype: At one of its ends the junction is not consistent with the germline gene, which may arise from a read error. This chain links TRBV30 with TRBJ2-1; 7 bases line up with TRBD2. CDR3 length: 15 amino acids. CDR1 GTSNPN and CDR2 SVGIG come from the germline V gene (reference sequence). The CDR3 coding sequence is TGTGCCCGGAGTGTAGGTAGCGGGCCTGTAAGTGAGCAGTTCTTC. Amino acid sequence: CARSVGSGPVSEQFF.

This clonotype has at least ten counts. The V and J genes are TRBV6-2 or TRBV6-3 and TRBJ2-3; 8 bases align to TRBD1. CDR3 length equals 14 residues. The J segment lost 5 bases and the V segment lost 5 bases, leaving 6 bases of the junction unmatched. Germline CDR1 is MNHEY and CDR2 is SVGEGT. CDR3 DNA: TGTGCCAGCAGTCAGGACAGGGCGGGAGATACGCAGTATTTT. Translated, it gives CASSQDRAGDTQYF.

This clonotype was counted many times. The rearrangement uses TRBV4-3 and TRBJ1-1, with D tentatively TRBD1 (5 bases). The CDR3 totals 13 residues. The V gene's germline CDR1 is LGHNA and CDR2 YSLEER. V dropped 1 base and J dropped 4 bases, with 7 bases sitting between them. In nucleotides, the CDR3 is TGCGCCAGCAGCCAAGTAACAGGCACTGAAGCTTTCTTT. Protein sequence: CASSQVTGTEAFF.

This clonotype was seen a few times. V and J are TRBV5-4 and TRBJ1-4, with D maybe TRBD1 (5 bases). Germline assignment: CDR1 SGHNT and CDR2 YYREEE (reference sequence). The CDR3 has 12 residues. V was pared by 2 bases and J by 11 bases, with 10 bases between. The CDR3 region has the DNA TGTGCCAGCAGCTTTGGGGGAATGAAACTGTTTTTT. Translated, it gives CASSFGGMKLFF.

As to this clonotype: A much larger clonotype is one base distant, so this may be a read error. The genes are TRBV4-3 and TRBJ2-7; a possible D gene is TRBD2 (5 bases). Trimming cost V 0 bases and J 5 bases, with 14 bases left between them. Germline V gene lookup returns CDR1 LGHNA and CDR2 YSLEER. The CDR3 spans 15 residues. This chain's CDR3 is CASSQDLDSAHEQYF. The CDR3 nucleotides read TGCGCCAGCAGCCAAGATTTGGACTCAGCCCACGAGCAGTACTTC.

This clonotype was seen repeatedly, ten times or more. The gene calls are TRBV24-1 and TRBJ2-7, with TRBD2 matching 8 bases. This CDR3 has 14 residues. CDR1 is KGHDR and CDR2 is SFDVKD in the germline V gene. V lost 8 bases, J lost 4 bases, and 9 bases stayed unmatched. The CDR3: CATIYQRELYEQYF. The CDR3 coding sequence is TGTGCCACCATCTACCAGCGGGAGCTGTACGAGCAGTACTTC.

With regard to this clonotype: This could be a read error, since a much larger clone is one nucleotide away. This likely comes from a read error, as the CDR3 has no conserved phenylalanine or tryptophan at its end. The rearrangement joins TRBV6-1 to TRBJ2-6, with D tentatively TRBD1 (5 bases). CDR3 length: 16 residues. The germline V gene encodes CDR1 MNHNS and CDR2 SASEGT. V was trimmed by 5 bases and J by 0 bases, leaving 11 bases between them. The CDR3 DNA sequence: TGTGCCAGCAGTTTGACAGTGCTCTCTGGGGCCAACGTCCTGACTTCC. Amino acids: CASSLTVLSGANVLTS.